Listed here are 23 T cell receptor beta chains from one sample, sequenced in a study of prognosis after radiotherapy for stage I lung cancer. It was by two-round multiplex PCR that TCR beta CDR3 was amplified from genomic DNA. Primers specific to each TRBV and TRBJ gene drove first-round PCR. TCRdb reanalysed the multiplex PCR reads using MiXCR and keeps one entry per CDR3 protein. The sample contains around 20,000 distinct CDR3 sequences, around 50% of which appear only once. This specimen was PBMCs, taken before or after stereotactic body radiation therapy (not recorded which). The source is a donor over 45 with non-small cell lung cancer.

The CDR3 protein is CASSDADRENSPLHF. The CDR3, as DNA: TGTGCCAGCAGTGACGCCGACAGGGAGAACTCACCCCTCCACTTT. The chain is built from TRBV2 and TRBJ1-6, with 7 positions matching TRBD1. Losses at the gene ends were 3 bases for V and 10 bases for J; bases not matched to a gene: 9. CDR1 is SNHLY, CDR2 FYNNEI, per germline. The CDR3 is 15 amino acids.

This clonotype was recorded at least ten times. This chain joins TRBV2 and TRBJ2-5; 7 bases map to TRBD2. The ends lost 0 bases at V and 7 bases at J; junction bases unmatched: 11. Germline lookup yields CDR1 SNHLY and CDR2 FYNNEI. The CDR3 is 16 amino acids. The CDR3 coding sequence is TGTGCCAGCAGTGAAGCGGGAGGGTACCTTGCGGGGACCCAGTACTTC. This encodes CASSEAGGYLAGTQYF.

The rearrangement uses TRBV12-3 or TRBV12-4 and TRBJ2-7, with D possibly matching TRBD1 (5 bases). The CDR3 runs to 14 residues. V was pared by 8 bases and J by 2 bases, with 16 bases between. The CDR3 coding sequence is TGTGCCAGCGGAGCAGGGAATTTTCCCTACGAGCAGTACTTC. As protein: CASGAGNFPYEQYF.

The chain carries TRBV12-3 or TRBV12-4 and TRBJ2-7; D gene unclear. Trimming removed 8 bases at V and 3 bases at J, with 8 bases between. The CDR3 sequence is 11 residues long. CDR3 protein: CASALDYEQYF. The CDR3 region has the DNA TGTGCCAGCGCCCTGGACTACGAGCAGTACTTC.

This clonotype came up many times. V is TRBV2 and J is TRBJ1-2; 9 bases are shared with TRBD1. The CDR3 consists of 14 residues. Germline V CDR1 and CDR2: SNHLY, FYNNEI. V shed 2 bases and J 5 bases; nucleotides not matched to a gene: 3. CDR3 residues: CASSETGQGYGYTF. The CDR3 region has the DNA TGTGCCAGCAGTGAAACAGGACAGGGGTATGGCTACACCTTC.

This clonotype was picked up a small number of times. V is TRBV11-2 and J is TRBJ2-7; maybe TRBD2 (6 bases). Trimming shortened V by 2 bases and J by 2 bases, and 10 bases separated the two germline ends. The CDR3 totals 14 residues. Germline CDR1 and CDR2: SGHAT and FQNNGV. Here the CDR3 DNA reads TGTGCCAGCAGCTTAATTAGCGGAACCTACGAGCAGTACTTC. It translates to CASSLISGTYEQYF.

CDR3 residues: CVISISGGGNQPQHF. CDR3 DNA sequence: TGTGTCATTAGTATATCCGGGGGGGGAAATCAGCCCCAGCATTTT. V is TRBV19 and J is TRBJ1-5; a possible D gene is TRBD1 (5 bases). Germline V CDR1 and CDR2: LNHDA, SQIVND (reference sequence). The CDR3 contains 15 residues.

This clonotype was detected ten times or more. With a much larger clone just one base away, this may be a read error. This chain links TRBV20-1 with TRBJ1-5; 7 bases are shared with TRBD1. Germline V CDR1 and CDR2: DFQATT, SNEGSKA (reference sequence). The J segment lost 7 bases and the V segment lost 4 bases, leaving 7 bases of the junction unmatched. CDR3 size: 13 residues. The CDR3 loop reads CSATPGTEQPQHF. In DNA, the CDR3 is TGCAGTGCTACTCCCGGGACAGAACAGCCCCAGCATTTT.

This clonotype was seen at least ten times. The chain couples TRBV20-1 to TRBJ2-1, with 8 positions matching TRBD1. Trimming cost V 3 bases and J 0 bases; bases outside gene matches: 4. The CDR3 extends over 15 amino acids. Germline V lookup: CDR1 DFQATT, CDR2 SNEGSKA (reference sequence). DNA of the CDR3: TGCAGTGCTAGGCAGGGGGCGAGCTCCTACAATGAGCAGTTCTTC. The encoded protein is CSARQGASSYNEQFF.

V usage is TRBV4-1 and J usage is TRBJ2-1; D possibly corresponds to TRBD2 (7 bases). V was clipped by 3 bases and J by 8 bases, with 14 bases between them. The CDR3 runs 14 residues. CDR1 and CDR2 (germline): MGHRA, YSYEKL. In DNA, the CDR3 is TGCGCCAGCAGCCAGGGGGGGGCCGTGTATGAGCAGTTCTTC. This translates into CASSQGGAVYEQFF.

The V call is TRBV2, the J call TRBJ2-7; D gene ambiguous. The CDR3 totals 13 residues. Germline V CDR1 and CDR2: SNHLY, FYNNEI. V lost 4 bases to trimming and J lost 6 bases, with 13 bases between them. The CDR3 loop is CASSGPELGEQYF. In DNA form, the CDR3 reads TGTGCCAGCAGTGGTCCCGAGCTGGGCGAGCAGTACTTC.

In its sample, this clonotype was seen a few times. The chain couples TRBV11-3 to TRBJ2-2, with 7 bases aligning to TRBD2. Trimming at V came to 5 bases and at J to 1 base, leaving 4 bases not matched to a gene. This CDR3 spans 15 amino acids. The germline V gene encodes CDR1 SGHNT and CDR2 YENEEA. The DNA of the CDR3 is TGTGCCAGCAGCCGCACTAGCGAGAACACCGGGGAGCTGTTTTTT. Protein product: CASSRTSENTGELFF.

The gene calls are TRBV5-1 and TRBJ1-2, with a possible D match to TRBD1 (5 bases). This CDR3 contains 13 residues. V lost 4 bases and J 8 bases, leaving 15 bases between the germline ends. Germline CDR1 reads SGHRS; CDR2 reads YFSETQ. The CDR3 sequence: CASSTGGGTGYTF. Written as DNA, the CDR3 is TGCGCCAGCAGCACGGGGGGGGGGACCGGCTACACCTTC.

This clonotype was counted at least ten times. The chain employs TRBV25-1 and TRBJ2-5; D tentatively reads TRBD1 or TRBD2 (5 bases each). The CDR3 has 13 residues. V dropped 5 bases and J dropped 3 bases, with 10 bases sitting between them. Looked up from germline, CDR1 is MGHDK and CDR2 is SYGVNS. The CDR3 DNA reads TGTGCCAGCAGTTGGGACCACAAAGAGACCCAGTACTTC. It encodes CASSWDHKETQYF.

The chain joins TRBV12-5 to TRBJ1-6; 11 nucleotides agree with TRBD1. CDR3 length equals 17 residues. CDR1 is LGHNT, CDR2 FRNRAP, per germline. V was pared by 0 bases and J by 10 bases, with 8 bases of the junction left unmatched. CDR3 sequence: CASGLVLGQGAGSPLHF. The CDR3 nucleotides read TGTGCTAGTGGTTTGGTACTCGGACAGGGGGCTGGGTCACCCCTCCACTTT.

The chain employs TRBV7-2 and TRBJ2-1; D unresolved. V was cut by 5 bases and J by 9 bases, with 17 bases left in between. The CDR3 runs to 14 residues. In germline, CDR1 is SGHTA, CDR2 FQGNSA. The CDR3 DNA sequence: TGTGCCAGCAGCCGCGTACTGCCGGGTGGTGAGCAGTTCTTC. This gives the protein CASSRVLPGGEQFF.

This clonotype has a count of ten or more. This sequence joins TRBV2 and TRBJ2-2; the D is unclear. CDR1 and CDR2 (germline): SNHLY, FYNNEI. The ends were cut back, 0 bases at V and 8 bases at J, with 7 bases in the middle. The CDR3 has 13 amino acids. The CDR3 coding sequence is TGTGCCAGCAGTGAAGCCCAAAAGGGGGAGCTGTTTTTT. Translating it yields CASSEAQKGELFF.

In this sample, this clonotype turned up once. The chain links TRBV6-4 to TRBJ1-6, with unresolved D. The V end lost 0 bases, the J end lost 9 bases, and 15 bases lay between the germline ends. The CDR3 runs to 16 residues. Germline CDR1 and CDR2: MRHNA and SNTAGT. The CDR3, as DNA: TGTGCCAGCAGTGACTCACGAGTGAGGTATGGTTCACCCCTCCACTTT. It specifies CASSDSRVRYGSPLHF.

The CDR3 region has the DNA TGTGCCAGCAGCCCCAAAACCGGGACAGGGAGGGACAATGAGCAGTTCTTC. As protein: CASSPKTGTGRDNEQFF. J is TRBJ2-1 and V is TRBV7-9, with 9 bases matching TRBD1. CDR3 size: 17 residues. V lost 5 bases, J lost 5 bases, and 13 bases stayed unmatched. Germline CDR1 reads SEHNR; CDR2 reads FQNEAQ (reference sequence).

This clonotype was found once. The V gene is TRBV6-5, the J gene TRBJ2-1; 8 bases align to TRBD1. The V gene end was trimmed by 1 base and the J gene end by 10 bases; junction bases not matched to a gene: 9. Germline V gene lookup returns CDR1 MNHEY and CDR2 SVGAGI. CDR3 length: 15 residues. The chain's CDR3 is CASSYWTGSISEQFF. In DNA, the CDR3 is TGTGCCAGCAGTTACTGGACAGGGTCCATTAGCGAGCAGTTCTTC.

Many counts were recorded for this clonotype. This CDR3 reads CASRGTGANTEAFF. The CDR3 DNA follows: TGTGCCAGCAGGGGGACAGGGGCTAACACTGAAGCTTTCTTT. The chain recombines TRBV28 with TRBJ1-1; the match to TRBD1 covers 10 bases. With 6 bases clipped from V and 2 bases from J, the junction kept 3 bases outside the gene matches. There are 14 residues in the CDR3. Germline lookup yields CDR1 MDHEN and CDR2 SYDVKM.

V and J are TRBV30 and TRBJ2-2, with D possibly TRBD1 on 6 matching bases. This CDR3 contains 12 residues. V gave up 7 bases and J gave up 6 bases, with 12 bases separating them. Germline CDR1 reads GTSNPN; CDR2 reads SVGIG (reference sequence). This chain's CDR3 is CAYHRDPGELFF. The CDR3 DNA is TGTGCCTATCACAGGGACCCCGGGGAGCTGTTTTTT. The whole variable domain, remainder taken from reference TRBV30 and TRBJ2-2, is SQTIHQWPATLVQPVGSPLSLECTVEGTSNPNLYWYRQAAGRGLQLLFYSVGIGQISSEVPQNLSASRPQDRQFILSSKKLLLSDSGFYLCAYHRDPGELFFGEGSRLTVL.

This chain connects TRBV7-9 to TRBJ2-1, with TRBD2 matching over 8 bases. The CDR3 has 16 amino acids. Germline trimming cut 5 bases from V and 7 bases from J; bases unmatched to any gene: 13. Per the germline V gene, CDR1 is SEHNR and CDR2 is FQNEAQ (reference sequence). The CDR3 protein is CASSVGAGALGNEQFF. In nucleotides, the CDR3 is TGTGCCAGCAGCGTAGGAGCGGGAGCGTTGGGAAATGAGCAGTTCTTC.